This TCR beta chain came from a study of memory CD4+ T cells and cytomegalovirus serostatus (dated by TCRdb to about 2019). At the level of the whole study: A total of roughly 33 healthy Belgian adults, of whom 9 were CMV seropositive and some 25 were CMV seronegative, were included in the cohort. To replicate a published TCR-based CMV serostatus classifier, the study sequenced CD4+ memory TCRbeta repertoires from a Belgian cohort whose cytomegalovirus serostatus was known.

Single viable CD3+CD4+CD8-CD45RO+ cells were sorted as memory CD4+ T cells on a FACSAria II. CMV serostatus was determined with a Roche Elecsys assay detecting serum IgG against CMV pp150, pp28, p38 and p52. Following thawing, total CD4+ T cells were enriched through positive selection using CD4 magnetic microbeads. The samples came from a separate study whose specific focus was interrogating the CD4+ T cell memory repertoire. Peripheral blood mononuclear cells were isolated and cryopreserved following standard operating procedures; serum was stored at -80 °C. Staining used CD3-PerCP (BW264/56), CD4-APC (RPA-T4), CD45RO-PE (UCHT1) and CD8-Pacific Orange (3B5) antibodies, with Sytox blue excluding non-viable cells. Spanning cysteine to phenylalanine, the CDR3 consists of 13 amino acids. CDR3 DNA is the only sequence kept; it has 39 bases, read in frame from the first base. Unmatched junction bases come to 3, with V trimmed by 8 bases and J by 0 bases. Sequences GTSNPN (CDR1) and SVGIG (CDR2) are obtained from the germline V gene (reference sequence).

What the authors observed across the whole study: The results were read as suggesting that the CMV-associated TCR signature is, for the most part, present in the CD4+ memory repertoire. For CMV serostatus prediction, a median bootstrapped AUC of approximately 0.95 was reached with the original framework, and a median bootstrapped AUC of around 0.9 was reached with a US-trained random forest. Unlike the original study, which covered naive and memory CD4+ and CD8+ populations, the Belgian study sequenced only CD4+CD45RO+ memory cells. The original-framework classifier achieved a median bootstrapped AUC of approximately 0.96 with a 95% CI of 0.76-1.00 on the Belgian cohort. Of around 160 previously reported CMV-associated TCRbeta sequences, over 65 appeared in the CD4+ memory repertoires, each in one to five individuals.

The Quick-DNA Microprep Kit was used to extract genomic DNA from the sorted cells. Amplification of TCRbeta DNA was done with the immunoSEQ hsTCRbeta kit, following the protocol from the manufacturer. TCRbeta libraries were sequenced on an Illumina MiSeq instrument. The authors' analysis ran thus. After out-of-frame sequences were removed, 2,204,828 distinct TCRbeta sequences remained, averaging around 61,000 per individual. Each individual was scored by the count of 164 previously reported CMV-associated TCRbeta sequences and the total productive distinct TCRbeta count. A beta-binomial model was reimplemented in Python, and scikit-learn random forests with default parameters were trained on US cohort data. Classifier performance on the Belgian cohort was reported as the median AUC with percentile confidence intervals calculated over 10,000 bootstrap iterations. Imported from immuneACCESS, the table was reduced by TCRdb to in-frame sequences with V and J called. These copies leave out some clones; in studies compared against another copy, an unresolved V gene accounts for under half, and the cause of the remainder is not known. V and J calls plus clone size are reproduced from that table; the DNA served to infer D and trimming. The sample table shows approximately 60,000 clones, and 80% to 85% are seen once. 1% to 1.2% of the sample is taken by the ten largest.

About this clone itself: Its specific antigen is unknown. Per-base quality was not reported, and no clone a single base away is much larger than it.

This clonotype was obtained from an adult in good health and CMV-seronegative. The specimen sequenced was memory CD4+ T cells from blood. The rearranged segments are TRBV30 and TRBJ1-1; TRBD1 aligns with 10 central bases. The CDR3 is CAGDRGMNTEAFF. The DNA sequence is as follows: TGTGCCGGGGACAGGGGAATGAACACTGAAGCTTTCTTT.